A selection of T cell receptor beta chains follows, all from one sample in a study of shared clonotypes between healthy human individuals. The data were produced by immunoSEQ multiplex PCR, yet TCRdb's version contains in-frame clones alone and is incomplete. This repertoire shows about half a million clones, about 72% found once; its top ten account for approximately 12%. Sequences were obtained from PBMCs. Receptor source: a woman aged 40 to 49 in good health. Some clones in this sample may be carry-over from other donors' samples. CDR3s include the opening cysteine and the closing phenylalanine or tryptophan. The D gene is left open where the match is weak. Clone sizes are given selectively: once, few, many, or a class where the clone is expanded.

>-|-|TRBV7-9|TRBJ2-1
CASSLKLTYNEQFF
TGTGCCAGCAGCTTAAAGCTGACATACAATGAGCAGTTCTTC
>-|-|TRBV5-1|TRBJ2-2
CASTVWIGANTGELFF
TGCGCCAGCACGGTATGGATTGGTGCCAACACCGGGGAGCTGTTTTTT
>-|TRBD2|TRBV4-2|TRBJ2-7
CASSQGTSGNYEQYF
TGTGCCAGCAGCCAGGGGACTAGCGGTAACTACGAGCAGTACTTC
>-|TRBD2|TRBV5-1|TRBJ2-2
CASSLSGTNTGELFF
TGCGCCAGCAGCTTGAGCGGGACGAACACCGGGGAGCTGTTTTTT
>-|-|TRBV21-1|TRBJ1-1
CASSKVEGTGGLAEAFF
TGTGCCAGCAGCAAAGTTGAGGGGACAGGGGGACTCGCTGAAGCTTTCTTT
>-|-|TRBV7-9|TRBJ2-4
CASSLRPDRVYF
TGTGCCAGCAGCCTTAGGCCCGATCGGGTGTACTTC
>-|TRBD1|TRBV9|TRBJ2-7
CASSVSWGQGWDEQYF
TGTGCCAGCAGCGTATCTTGGGGACAGGGTTGGGACGAGCAGTACTTC
>-|TRBD2|TRBV19|TRBJ2-7
CASTGLAGAEQYF
TGTGCCAGTACGGGACTAGCGGGAGCCGAGCAGTACTTC
>-|-|TRBV5-4|TRBJ2-7
CASSSGLSPYEQYF
TGTGCCAGCAGCTCCGGGCTCTCCCCCTACGAGCAGTACTTC
>-|-|TRBV5-1|TRBJ2-5
CASSLAAGKETQYF
TGCGCCAGCAGCTTGGCGGCTGGGAAAGAGACCCAGTACTTC
>-|TRBD2|TRBV5-1|TRBJ2-2
CASSETSGRVGGELFF
TGCGCCAGCAGCGAGACTAGCGGGAGAGTAGGCGGGGAGCTGTTTTTT
>few|-|TRBV11-2|TRBJ1-5
CASSLGRISNQPQHF
TGTGCCAGCAGCTTAGGACGGATTAGCAATCAGCCCCAGCATTTT
>-|TRBD1|TRBV5-1|TRBJ2-2
CAGSLVTGGNTGELFF
TGCGCCGGCAGCTTGGTTACAGGGGGGAACACCGGGGAGCTGTTTTTT
>-|TRBD1|TRBV28|TRBJ2-7
CASSLWDRSYEQYF
TGTGCCAGCAGTTTGTGGGACAGGAGCTACGAGCAGTACTTC
>-|TRBD1|TRBV30|TRBJ1-4
CAGSQGDNEKLFF
TGTGCCGGATCACAGGGGGATAATGAAAAACTGTTTTTT
>few|TRBD2|TRBV7-2|TRBJ2-7
CASSLVASGTGSYEQYF
TGTGCCAGCAGCTTAGTGGCTAGCGGGACCGGTTCCTACGAGCAGTACTTC
>-|TRBD2|TRBV6-1|TRBJ2-1
CASTGTSEYNEQFF
TGTGCCAGCACCGGGACTAGCGAGTACAATGAGCAGTTCTTC
>-|-|TRBV4-3|TRBJ2-6
CASSQEVGSRANVLTF
TGCGCCAGCAGCCAAGAGGTGGGCTCTCGGGCCAACGTCCTGACTTTC
>-|TRBD1|TRBV5-1|TRBJ2-7
CASSLETGGEQYF
TGCGCCAGCAGCTTGGAGACAGGGGGTGAGCAGTACTTC
>-|-|TRBV5-1|TRBJ1-1
CASSLVGGMMNTEAFF
TGCGCCAGCAGCTTGGTCGGAGGGATGATGAACACTGAAGCTTTCTTT
>-|-|TRBV7-2|TRBJ1-2
CASSLESRYYGYTF
TGTGCCAGCAGCTTAGAAAGCCGGTACTATGGCTACACCTTC
>once|-|TRBV27|TRBJ2-7
CASSIRGGPYEQYF
TGTGCCAGCAGTATCAGGGGGGGCCCCTACGAGCAGTACTTC
>-|-|TRBV7-3|TRBJ2-7
CASSLSGIGEQYF
TGTGCCAGCAGCTTATCAGGCATCGGCGAGCAGTACTTC
>-|TRBD2|TRBV4-1|TRBJ2-7
CASSQHETSGSIYEQYF
TGCGCCAGCAGCCAACACGAGACTAGCGGGAGTATCTACGAGCAGTACTTC
>-|TRBD1|TRBV5-1|TRBJ2-7
CASSLRTGNYEQYF
TGCGCCAGCAGCCTAAGGACAGGGAACTACGAGCAGTACTTC
>-|TRBD2|TRBV29-1|TRBJ2-4
CSRCGERELNIQYF
TGCAGCCGTTGCGGGGAGCGGGAGTTAAACATTCAGTACTTC
>-|TRBD1|TRBV18|TRBJ2-2
CASSEDRGQTGELFF
TGTGCCAGCTCAGAGGACAGGGGGCAAACCGGGGAGCTGTTTTTT
>many|-|TRBV28|TRBJ1-4
CASNLNGQGSEKLFF
TGTGCCAGCAACCTCAACGGGCAGGGGAGTGAAAAACTGTTTTTT
>once|TRBD2|TRBV4-2|TRBJ2-2
CASSQDISGSAGELFF
TGTGCCAGCAGCCAAGATATTAGCGGGAGTGCCGGGGAGCTGTTTTTT